These 10 T cell receptor beta chains came from one sample sequenced in a study of OX40 agonist ivuxolimab in advanced cancers. Clones were read by immunoSEQ multiplex PCR, and TCRdb kept only the in-frame ones, dropping some. The sample records approximately 82,000 clones, approximately 85% being singletons. Sequenced material: CD4+ or CD8+ T cells sorted from blood, taken in a trial of the OX40 agonist ivuxolimab. The receptor source for this set is an adult with an advanced solid tumor such as melanoma, head and neck, liver or kidney cancer.

The rearrangement uses TRBV7-2 and TRBJ1-3; maybe TRBD1 (6 bases). CDR1 is SGHTA, CDR2 FQGNSA, per germline. This CDR3 has 16 amino acids. Trimming took 5 bases from V and 4 from J, leaving 18 bases between them. CDR3 amino acids: CASSQDRLSEGNTIYF. The DNA of the CDR3 is TGTGCCAGCAGCCAGGACAGACTCTCTGAGGGAAACACCATATATTTT.

V and J are TRBV28 and TRBJ2-1; a possible D gene is TRBD1 (6 bases). The V gene's germline CDR1 is MDHEN and CDR2 SYDVKM. V dropped 7 bases and J dropped 12 bases, with 13 bases sitting between them. The CDR3 is made up of 11 amino acids. CDR3 nucleotides: TGTGCCAGCACAGCCCTAGGGGGGCAGTTCTTC. Its protein is CASTALGGQFF. Variable domain in full (rest from reference TRBV28 and TRBJ2-1): DVKVTQSSRYLVKRTGEKVFLECVQDMDHENMFWYRQDPGLGLRLIYFSYDVKMKEKGDIPEGYSVSREKKERFSLILESASTNQTSMYLCASTALGGQFFGPGTRLTVL.

This clone was seen a single time. The chain joins TRBV2 to TRBJ1-5; unclear D gene. CDR1 SNHLY and CDR2 FYNNEI come from the germline V gene. The CDR3 loop spans 14 amino acids. The V end lost 7 bases, the J end lost 1 base, and 11 bases lay between the germline ends. Here the CDR3 reads CASTPGGSNQPQHF. The CDR3 bases are TGTGCCAGCACCCCAGGCGGCAGCAATCAGCCCCAGCATTTT. Full variable domain (rest looked up from reference TRBV2 and TRBJ1-5): EPEVTQTPSHQVTQMGQEVILRCVPISNHLYFYWYRQILGQKVEFLVSFYNNEISEKSEIFDDQFSVERPDGSNFTLKIRSTKLEDSAMYFCASTPGGSNQPQHFGDGTRLSIL.

Only a few counts were recorded for this clone. This chain connects TRBV2 to TRBJ1-1, with TRBD1 matching 7 bases. V gave up 6 bases and J gave up 3 bases; unmatched junction bases: 4. The germline CDR1 and CDR2 sequences are SNHLY and FYNNEI. The length of the CDR3 is 13 residues. The CDR3 sequence is CASRGQPYTEAFF. CDR3 coding DNA: TGTGCCAGCAGGGGACAGCCCTACACTGAAGCTTTCTTT.

In this sample, this clone turned up a few times. The genes are TRBV5-1 and TRBJ1-1, with unresolved D. The CDR3 has 15 amino acids. The ends were cut back, 0 bases at V and 1 base at J, with 10 bases in the middle. Germline V gives CDR1 SGHRS, CDR2 YFSETQ. CDR3 sequence reads: CASSLVPAGNTEAFF. CDR3 nucleotide sequence: TGCGCCAGCAGCTTGGTTCCCGCGGGGAACACTGAAGCTTTCTTT.

The chain couples TRBV6-1 to TRBJ1-3; tentative D call: TRBD1 (6 bases). Trimming removed 10 bases at V and 0 bases at J, with 13 bases between. The CDR3 length is 14 residues. CDR1 and CDR2 (germline): MNHNS, SASEGT. CDR3 DNA sequence: TGTGCCATTTCCTGGACAGACTCTGGAAACACCATATATTTT. Amino acids: CAISWTDSGNTIYF.

Only a few counts were recorded for this clone. V usage is TRBV18 and J usage is TRBJ2-3, with TRBD1 identical over 7 bases. Germline CDR1 and CDR2: KGHSH and LQKENI. The CDR3 is made up of 15 amino acids. V shed 3 bases and J 6 bases; nucleotides not matched to a gene: 9. CDR3 loop: CASSPQGQPYDTQYF. CDR3 nucleotide sequence: TGTGCCAGCTCACCGCAGGGACAGCCGTACGATACGCAGTATTTT.

This clone was detected a few times. V usage is TRBV19 and J usage is TRBJ2-7, with 9 bases that match TRBD1. CDR1 and CDR2 from the germline V gene are LNHDA and SQIVND (reference sequence). The CDR3 contains 13 residues. The trim removed 5 bases at V and 5 bases at J, leaving 4 bases unmatched. Here the CDR3 reads CASSRGQGDEQYF. The CDR3 DNA is TGTGCCAGTAGTCGGGGACAGGGTGACGAGCAGTACTTC.

This chain links TRBV9 with TRBJ1-2; D might be TRBD1 (6 bases). Looked up from germline, CDR1 is SGDLS and CDR2 is YYNGEE. The CDR3 extends over 16 amino acids. With 0 bases removed from V and 0 bases from J, the gap between germline ends came to 12 bases. CDR3 bases: TGTGCCAGCAGCGTAGCCGGGACACAGCCTAACTATGGCTACACCTTC. Protein sequence: CASSVAGTQPNYGYTF.

V gene TRBV4-1 combines with J gene TRBJ1-2; D is possibly TRBD1 (5 bases). The ends were cut back, 1 base at V and 4 bases at J, with 19 bases in the middle. CDR3 length: 17 residues. The germline CDR1 and CDR2 sequences are MGHRA and YSYEKL. CDR3 nucleotide sequence: TGCGCCAGCAGCCAAGTTGCGGGCCGGGGCCGGGGCTATGGCTACACCTTC. Protein product: CASSQVAGRGRGYGYTF.